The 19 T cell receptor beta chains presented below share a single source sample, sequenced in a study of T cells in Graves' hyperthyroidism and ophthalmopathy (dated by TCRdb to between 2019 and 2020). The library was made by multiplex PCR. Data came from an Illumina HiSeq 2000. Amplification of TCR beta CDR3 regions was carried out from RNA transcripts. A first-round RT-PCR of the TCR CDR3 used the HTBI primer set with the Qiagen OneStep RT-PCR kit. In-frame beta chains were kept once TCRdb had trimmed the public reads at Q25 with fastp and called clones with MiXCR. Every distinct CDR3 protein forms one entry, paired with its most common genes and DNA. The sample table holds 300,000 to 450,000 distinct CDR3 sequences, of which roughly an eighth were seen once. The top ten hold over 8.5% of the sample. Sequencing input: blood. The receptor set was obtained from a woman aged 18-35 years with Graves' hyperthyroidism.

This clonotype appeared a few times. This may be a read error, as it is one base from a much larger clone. The CDR3: CASSTPGQGGLEGCTF. The CDR3 DNA reads as TGTGCCAGCAGTACCCCGGGGCAGGGGGGATTGGAAGGCTGCACCTTC. The V call is TRBV28, the J call TRBJ1-2; TRBD1 matches at 7 bases. There are 16 residues in the CDR3. The germline gives CDR1 MDHEN, CDR2 SYDVKM.

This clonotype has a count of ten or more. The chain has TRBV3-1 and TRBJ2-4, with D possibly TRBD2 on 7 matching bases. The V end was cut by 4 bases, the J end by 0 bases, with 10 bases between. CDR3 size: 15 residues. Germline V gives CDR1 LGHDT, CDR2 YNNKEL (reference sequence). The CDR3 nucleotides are TGTGCCAGCAGCCTAGGGGGGGCAGCCAAAAACATTCAGTACTTC. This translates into CASSLGGAAKNIQYF.

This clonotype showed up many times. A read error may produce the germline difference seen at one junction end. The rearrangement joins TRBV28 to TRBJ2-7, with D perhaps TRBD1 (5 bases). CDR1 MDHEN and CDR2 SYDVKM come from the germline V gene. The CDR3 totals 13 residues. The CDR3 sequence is CASSSGQGYGQYF. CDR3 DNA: TGTGCCAGCAGTTCTGGGCAGGGATACGGGCAGTACTTC. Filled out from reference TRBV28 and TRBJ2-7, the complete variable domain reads DVKVTQSSRYLVKRTGEKVFLECVQDMDHENMFWYRQDPGLGLRLIYFSYDVKMKEKGDIPEGYSVSREKKERFSLILESASTNQTSMYLCASSSGQGYGQYFGPGTRLTVT.

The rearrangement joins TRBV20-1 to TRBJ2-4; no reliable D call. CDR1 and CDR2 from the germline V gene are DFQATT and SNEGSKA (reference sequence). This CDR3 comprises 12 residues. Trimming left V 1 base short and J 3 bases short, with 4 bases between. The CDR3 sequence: CSARAGKNIQYF. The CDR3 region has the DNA TGCAGTGCTAGAGCCGGCAAAAACATTCAGTACTTC.

CDR3 sequence reads: CASSLQGGTIIGYTF. The DNA of the CDR3 is TGTGCCAGCAGCTTACAGGGCGGAACAATAATTGGCTACACCTTC. The chain recombines TRBV7-2 with TRBJ1-2; D is possibly TRBD1 (5 bases). This CDR3 is 15 amino acids long. Germline V gene lookup returns CDR1 SGHTA and CDR2 FQGNSA. Trimming left V 2 bases short and J 7 bases short, with 17 bases between.

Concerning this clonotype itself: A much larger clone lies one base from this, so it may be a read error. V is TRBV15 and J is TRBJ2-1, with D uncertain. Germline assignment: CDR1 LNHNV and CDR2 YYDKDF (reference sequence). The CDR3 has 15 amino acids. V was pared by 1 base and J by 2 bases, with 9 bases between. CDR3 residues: CATSRVLTAYNEQFF. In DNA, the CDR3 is TGTGCCACCAGCAGAGTTCTTACGGCCTACAATGAGCAGTTCTTC.

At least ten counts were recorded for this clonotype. DNA for the CDR3: TGTGCCAGCGCGGGACTACCTAAAGATGAGCAGTTCTTC. Amino acids: CASAGLPKDEQFF. This chain joins TRBV28 and TRBJ2-1; 7 nucleotides align to TRBD2. J lost 8 bases, V lost 8 bases, and 9 bases had no gene match. The CDR3 extends over 13 amino acids. Germline V lookup: CDR1 MDHEN, CDR2 SYDVKM.

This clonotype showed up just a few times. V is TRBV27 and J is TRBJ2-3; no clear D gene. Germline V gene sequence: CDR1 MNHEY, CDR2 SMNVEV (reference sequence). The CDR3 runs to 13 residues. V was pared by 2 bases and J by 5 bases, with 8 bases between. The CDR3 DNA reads TGTGCCAGCAGTTTAAACTATCTAGATACGCAGTATTTT. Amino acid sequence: CASSLNYLDTQYF.

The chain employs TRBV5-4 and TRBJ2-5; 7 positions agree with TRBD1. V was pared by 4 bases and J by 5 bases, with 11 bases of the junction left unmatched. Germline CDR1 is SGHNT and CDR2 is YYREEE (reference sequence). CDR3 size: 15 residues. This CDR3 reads CASSPMGAGGETQYF. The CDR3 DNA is TGTGCCAGCAGCCCCATGGGGGCAGGGGGTGAGACCCAGTACTTC.

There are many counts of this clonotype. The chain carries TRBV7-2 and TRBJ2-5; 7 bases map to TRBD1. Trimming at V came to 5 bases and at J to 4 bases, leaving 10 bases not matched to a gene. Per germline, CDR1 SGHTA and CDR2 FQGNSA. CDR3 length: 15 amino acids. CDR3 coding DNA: TGTGCCAGCAGCCCCGGACAGGCGAAAGTAGAGACCCAGTACTTC. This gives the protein CASSPGQAKVETQYF.

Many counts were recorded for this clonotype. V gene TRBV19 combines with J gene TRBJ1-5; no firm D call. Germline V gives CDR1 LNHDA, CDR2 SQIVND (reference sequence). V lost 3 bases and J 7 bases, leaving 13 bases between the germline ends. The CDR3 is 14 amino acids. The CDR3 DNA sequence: TGTGCCAGTAGTATTTTCGGGATAGAGCAGCCCCAGCATTTT. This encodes CASSIFGIEQPQHF.

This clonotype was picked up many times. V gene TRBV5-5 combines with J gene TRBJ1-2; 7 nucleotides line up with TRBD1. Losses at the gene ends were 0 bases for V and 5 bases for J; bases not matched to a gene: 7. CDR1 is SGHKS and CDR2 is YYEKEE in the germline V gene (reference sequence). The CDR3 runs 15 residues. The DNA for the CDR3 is TGTGCCAGCAGCTTGGCGTGGGACAGTAATTATGGCTACACCTTC. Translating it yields CASSLAWDSNYGYTF.

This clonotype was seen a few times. The CDR3 bases are TGTGCCAGCAGCTTGGCCGATGGTTCGGCCACCGGGGAGCTGTTTTTT. Its translation: CASSLADGSATGELFF. V and J are TRBV5-6 and TRBJ2-2; D gene unclear. There are 16 residues in the CDR3. Germline-derived CDR1 and CDR2 are SGHDT and YYEEEE. The germline V and J ends were trimmed by 0 bases and 4 bases, with 13 bases remaining between them.

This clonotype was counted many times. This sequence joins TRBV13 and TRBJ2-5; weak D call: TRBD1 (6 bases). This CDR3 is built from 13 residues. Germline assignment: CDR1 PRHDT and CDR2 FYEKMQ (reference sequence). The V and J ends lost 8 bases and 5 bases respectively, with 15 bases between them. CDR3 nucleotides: TGTGCCAGCGGAAGGGGGATTGGGGAGACCCAGTACTTC. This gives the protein CASGRGIGETQYF.

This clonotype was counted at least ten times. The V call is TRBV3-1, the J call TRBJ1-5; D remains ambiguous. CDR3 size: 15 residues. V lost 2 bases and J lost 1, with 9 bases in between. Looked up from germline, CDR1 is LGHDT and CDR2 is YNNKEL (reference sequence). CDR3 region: CASSQQSTSNQPQHF. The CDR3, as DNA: TGTGCCAGCAGCCAACAGAGTACAAGCAATCAGCCCCAGCATTTT.

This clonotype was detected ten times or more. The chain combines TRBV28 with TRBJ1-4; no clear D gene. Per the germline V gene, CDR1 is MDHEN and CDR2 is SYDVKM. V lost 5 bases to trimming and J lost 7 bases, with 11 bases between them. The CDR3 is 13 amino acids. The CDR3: CASSPRWGEKLFF. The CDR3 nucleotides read TGTGCCAGCAGTCCCCGGTGGGGTGAAAAACTGTTTTTT.

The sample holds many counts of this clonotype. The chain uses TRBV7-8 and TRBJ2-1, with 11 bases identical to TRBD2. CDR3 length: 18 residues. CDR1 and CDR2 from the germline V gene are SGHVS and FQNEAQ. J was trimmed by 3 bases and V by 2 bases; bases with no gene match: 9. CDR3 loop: CASSLRPAGTSGYNEQFF. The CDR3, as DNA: TGTGCCAGCAGCTTACGTCCAGCGGGGACTAGCGGCTACAATGAGCAGTTCTTC.

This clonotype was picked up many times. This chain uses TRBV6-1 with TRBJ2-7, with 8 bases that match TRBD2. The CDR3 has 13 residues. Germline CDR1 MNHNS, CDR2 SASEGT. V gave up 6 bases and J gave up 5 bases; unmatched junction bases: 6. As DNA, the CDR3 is TGTGCCAGCAGCGGGGGGGGGAACCACGAGCAGTACTTC. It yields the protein CASSGGGNHEQYF.

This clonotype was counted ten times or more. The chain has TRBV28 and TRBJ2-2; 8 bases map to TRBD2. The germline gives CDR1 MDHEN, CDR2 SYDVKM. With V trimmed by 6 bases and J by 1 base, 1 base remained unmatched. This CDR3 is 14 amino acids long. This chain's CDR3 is CASRAGGNTGELFF. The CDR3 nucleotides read TGTGCCAGCAGGGCGGGAGGGAACACCGGGGAGCTGTTTTTT.